A single sample gave rise to the 10 T cell receptor beta chains below, sequenced in a study of CD8 T cells in ankylosing spondylitis. Broader study findings: Eight or nine highly homologous variants formed a TCR beta motif that appeared characteristic of ankylosing spondylitis blood.

These TCRs are of unknown antigen specificity. TCRdb re-derived calls from the 5' RACE reads in MiXCR, one entry per CDR3 protein. The sample comprises a few hundred thousand distinct CDR3 sequences, around 8% of which are singletons, and 13% to 15% rests with the top ten. Sequencing was performed on blood, either unsorted or a sorted T cell fraction (not recorded which). The receptors derive from a male donor with ankylosing spondylitis.

The chain has TRBV7-9 and TRBJ2-1; D gene uncertain. V was clipped by 1 base and J by 9 bases, with 13 bases between them. The CDR3 extends over 14 amino acids. In germline, CDR1 is SEHNR, CDR2 FQNEAQ (reference sequence). DNA for the CDR3: TGTGCCAGCAGCTTAGATGCAGACTTCGGTGAGCAGTTCTTC. Protein: CASSLDADFGEQFF.

V usage is TRBV29-1 and J usage is TRBJ2-7; 8 nucleotides match TRBD2. This CDR3 comprises 13 residues. V lost 6 bases and J lost 6; bases outside the gene matches: 10. Germline assignment: CDR1 SQVTM and CDR2 ANQGSEA. The CDR3 loop is CSVVLSGRGEQYF. The CDR3 DNA is TGCAGCGTAGTCCTCAGCGGGAGAGGCGAGCAGTACTTC.

This chain links TRBV5-1 with TRBJ2-1, with a possible D match to TRBD2 (6 bases). Germline CDR1 is SGHRS and CDR2 is YFSETQ. This CDR3 spans 16 amino acids. Trimming cost V 4 bases and J 4 bases, with 18 bases left between them. DNA of the CDR3: TGCGCCAGCAGCCCCGTTCTGCGGGATCCGTACAATGAGCAGTTCTTC. It specifies CASSPVLRDPYNEQFF.

V and J are TRBV5-1 and TRBJ2-7; possible D gene TRBD1, 5 bases. Germline V gene lookup returns CDR1 SGHRS and CDR2 YFSETQ. The CDR3 has 15 residues. Trimming pared 1 base from V and 0 bases from J, leaving 11 bases between. The CDR3 protein is CASSLLRGASYEQYF. The CDR3 nucleotides read TGCGCCAGCAGCTTGTTGCGTGGGGCCTCCTACGAGCAGTACTTC.

This clonotype was seen ten or more times. The rearrangement uses TRBV28 and TRBJ2-7, with 7 bases identical to TRBD2. CDR1 is MDHEN and CDR2 is SYDVKM in the germline V gene. This CDR3 has 15 amino acids. V dropped 3 bases and J dropped 3; count of bases not matched to a gene: 8. The CDR3 here is CASSFKGSGDYEQYF. DNA for the CDR3: TGTGCCAGCAGTTTCAAAGGCAGCGGGGACTACGAGCAGTACTTC.

This clonotype came up a few times. This chain joins TRBV15 and TRBJ2-7; 9 nucleotides align to TRBD1. Germline V gene sequence: CDR1 LNHNV, CDR2 YYDKDF (reference sequence). The CDR3 totals 16 residues. J was trimmed by 0 bases and V by 3 bases; bases with no gene match: 6. The DNA for the CDR3 is TGTGCCACCAGCAGCAGGGACAGGGCGAGCTCCTACGAGCAGTACTTC. It is translated as CATSSRDRASSYEQYF.

This clonotype was detected many times. The V call is TRBV7-2, the J call TRBJ2-1; 10 nucleotides match TRBD2. The CDR3 spans 16 residues. Germline V CDR1 and CDR2: SGHTA, FQGNSA. V dropped 1 base and J dropped 4; count of bases not matched to a gene: 4. CDR3 in amino acids: CASSLGGTSVYNEQFF. The CDR3 bases are TGTGCCAGCAGCTTAGGAGGGACTAGCGTTTACAATGAGCAGTTCTTC.

This clonotype was seen more than once but under ten times. This chain links TRBV29-1 with TRBJ2-4; 11 positions match TRBD2. This CDR3 comprises 14 residues. Per the germline V gene, CDR1 is SQVTM and CDR2 is ANQGSEA. The ends lost 6 bases at V and 3 bases at J; junction bases unmatched: 4. CDR3 coding DNA: TGCAGCGTGGTAGCGGGAGGGAACAAAAACATTCAGTACTTC. Translated: CSVVAGGNKNIQYF.

There are many counts of this clonotype. V usage is TRBV20-1 and J usage is TRBJ1-5; the D gene is possibly TRBD1 (5 bases). The CDR3 length is 14 residues. The germline gives CDR1 DFQATT, CDR2 SNEGSKA (reference sequence). V was pared by 6 bases and J by 11 bases, with 23 bases between. The CDR3 DNA is TGCAGTGCAGCGCGCTCAGGGTCGCAGTTGACCCAGCATTTT. Protein sequence: CSAARSGSQLTQHF.

The chain is built from TRBV7-2 and TRBJ2-1; 8 nucleotides match TRBD2. Germline trimming cut 3 bases from V and 6 bases from J; bases unmatched to any gene: 10. Germline V lookup: CDR1 SGHTA, CDR2 FQGNSA. This CDR3 contains 16 residues. CDR3: CASSLGLGLAGNEQFF. In nucleotides, the CDR3 is TGTGCCAGCAGCTTGGGCTTGGGGCTAGCGGGCAATGAGCAGTTCTTC.